The 27 T cell receptor beta chains in this list originate from one sample, sequenced in a study of vaccination effects on CD4 cells after COVID-19. The data were produced by immunoSEQ multiplex PCR, yet TCRdb's version contains in-frame clones alone and is incomplete. The table lists some 35,000 clones, about three quarters of them singletons. Sequencing in the ViraFEST assay came after antigen-specific CD4+ T cells had been expanded with viral peptide pools, which were used to stimulate PBMC. Scientists isolated CD4+ T cells after an approximately 10-day culture period ended. A PCR test confirmed that the person had SARS-CoV-2 infection between March and December 2020. Antigens for these TCRs are unknown. Here the sequenced sample was CD4+ T cells from PBMCs cultured with HCoV-NL63 spike peptides, taken before COVID-19 vaccination. The receptors shown here come from a human donor who had a prior SARS-CoV-2 infection.

The V call is TRBV3-1 (or the pseudogene TRBV3-2), the J call TRBJ2-1, with D perhaps matching TRBD2 (7 bases). The V gene lost 4 bases and the J gene lost 8 bases, with 21 bases spanning the gap. Germline loops: CDR1 LGHDT, CDR2 YNNKEL (reference sequence). The CDR3 is made up of 16 amino acids. The CDR3 region is CASSPLAEPGGDEQFF. The CDR3 DNA sequence: TGTGCCAGCAGCCCGCTAGCGGAGCCGGGGGGCGATGAGCAGTTCTTC.

The gene calls are TRBV27 and TRBJ2-5; D not certain. Between the trimmed V and J ends, which lost 6 bases and 5 bases, there was a span of 10 bases. The germline V gene encodes CDR1 MNHEY and CDR2 SMNVEV (reference sequence). The CDR3 covers 12 residues. Written as DNA, the CDR3 is TGTGCCAGCAGCGCGATTGGGGAGACCCAGTACTTC. Translation: CASSAIGETQYF.

This chain connects TRBV2 to TRBJ2-7; 8 bases fit TRBD1. The CDR3 consists of 14 residues. Germline V gene sequence: CDR1 SNHLY, CDR2 FYNNEI. Trimming took 7 bases from V and 3 from J; bases not matched to a gene: 8. The CDR3 nucleotides are TGTGCCAGCATTCCCGGGACAGGTGACTACGAGCAGTACTTC. It is translated as CASIPGTGDYEQYF.

CDR3 DNA sequence: TGTGCCAGCAGCTCCGGGACATCCGCAGATACGCAGTATTTT. Residues: CASSSGTSADTQYF. V and J are TRBV7-9 and TRBJ2-3; possibly TRBD1 for D (6 bases). Trimming stripped 4 bases from V and 4 bases from J, with 12 bases between. Germline-derived CDR1 and CDR2 are SEHNR and FQNEAQ (reference sequence). The CDR3 is made up of 14 amino acids.

The chain uses TRBV2 and TRBJ2-3; the D is unclear. Per the germline V gene, CDR1 is SNHLY and CDR2 is FYNNEI. Trimming removed 6 bases at V and 6 bases at J, with 7 bases between. This CDR3 has 11 amino acids. The CDR3 region is CASRSYDTQYF. DNA for the CDR3: TGTGCCAGCAGGTCGTATGATACGCAGTATTTT.

This clone has just one count. The rearrangement joins TRBV3-1 (or the pseudogene TRBV3-2) to TRBJ2-5, with TRBD2 identical over 13 bases. CDR3 size: 14 residues. Germline assignment: CDR1 LGHDT and CDR2 YNNKEL (reference sequence). J lost 4 bases, V lost 4 bases, and 0 bases had no gene match. CDR3 sequence: CASSRTSGGETQYF. The CDR3 DNA reads as TGTGCCAGCAGCCGGACTAGCGGGGGAGAGACCCAGTACTTC.

V and J are TRBV10-3 and TRBJ1-2; TRBD1 matches 11 bases. V lost 6 bases to trimming and J lost 6 bases; unmatched junction nucleotides: 9. Looked up from germline, CDR1 is ENHRY and CDR2 is SYGVKD. This CDR3 has 15 residues. The CDR3 loop reads CAIRSWTGGADGYTF. CDR3 nucleotides: TGTGCCATCAGGTCCTGGACAGGGGGCGCCGATGGCTACACCTTC.

The chain links TRBV11-3 to TRBJ1-1; TRBD1 matches 11 bases. Losses at the gene ends were 4 bases for V and 7 bases for J; bases not matched to a gene: 8. The CDR3 totals 15 residues. Germline CDR1 reads SGHNT; CDR2 reads YENEEA. The CDR3 loop is CASSSGQGAGFEAFF. For the CDR3, the DNA is TGTGCCAGCAGCTCCGGACAGGGGGCCGGTTTTGAAGCTTTCTTT. The variable domain in full, completed from reference TRBV11-3 and TRBJ1-1, reads EAGVVQSPRYKIIEKKQPVAFWCNPISGHNTLYWYLQNLGQGPELLIRYENEEAVDDSQLPKDRFSAERLKGVDSTLKIQPAELGDSAVYLCASSSGQGAGFEAFFGQGTRLTVV.

The DNA of the CDR3 is TGTGCCACCAGTGACCCAGGGGGTGATGGAGATACGCAGTATTTT. It specifies CATSDPGGDGDTQYF. This sequence joins TRBV24-1 and TRBJ2-3; 7 positions agree with TRBD1. Germline-derived CDR1 and CDR2 are KGHDR and SFDVKD. Trimming at V came to 4 bases and at J to 5 bases, leaving 8 bases not matched to a gene. The CDR3 is 15 residues long.

V and J are TRBV5-4 and TRBJ1-4, with TRBD1 identical over 7 bases. With V trimmed by 3 bases and J by 0 bases, 5 bases remained unmatched. The CDR3 is made up of 16 amino acids. Germline CDR1 reads SGHNT; CDR2 reads YYREEE (reference sequence). The CDR3 sequence is CASSSRDSATNEKLFF. In DNA form, the CDR3 reads TGTGCCAGCAGCTCCCGGGACAGTGCAACTAATGAAAAACTGTTTTTT.

The chain uses TRBV30 and TRBJ1-3; weak D call: TRBD1 (6 bases). This CDR3 has 16 residues. Germline loops: CDR1 GTSNPN, CDR2 SVGIG (reference sequence). The V end was cut by 0 bases, the J end by 8 bases, with 20 bases between. The CDR3 sequence: CAWSVKLGGRGDTIYF. DNA for the CDR3: TGTGCCTGGAGTGTAAAGCTGGGGGGGCGCGGGGACACCATATATTTT.

V and J are TRBV4-3 and TRBJ1-4; 8 nucleotides align to TRBD1. CDR3 length equals 18 residues. Germline V gene lookup returns CDR1 LGHNA and CDR2 YSLEER. J was trimmed by 7 bases and V by 1 base; bases with no gene match: 14. CDR3 DNA sequence: TGCGCCAGCAGCCAAGCTACAGGGGGGACGATGTTTGGTGAAAAACTGTTTTTT. It translates to CASSQATGGTMFGEKLFF.

The CDR3 DNA sequence: TGTGCCAGCAGCCCAGTCCCTGGGGGGGGACTAGGCGGTTACGAGCAGTACTTC. It encodes CASSPVPGGGLGGYEQYF. V gene TRBV7-2 combines with J gene TRBJ2-7, with 8 bases aligning to TRBD2. V shed 5 bases, J shed 4 bases, and the junction held 19 bases outside the gene matches. The CDR3 runs 18 residues. Germline CDR1 SGHTA, CDR2 FQGNSA.

This clone was counted only a few times. This chain links TRBV30 with TRBJ2-1; no firm D call. With 7 bases removed from V and 0 bases from J, the gap between germline ends came to 7 bases. The V gene's germline CDR1 is GTSNPN and CDR2 SVGIG (reference sequence). The length of the CDR3 is 12 residues. The CDR3 DNA follows: TGTGCCTCCTTCAGCTCCTACAATGAGCAGTTCTTC. Translation gives CASFSSYNEQFF.

J is TRBJ2-5 and V is TRBV5-1, with D maybe TRBD2 (6 bases). Germline-derived CDR1 and CDR2 are SGHRS and YFSETQ. Trimming stripped 3 bases from V and 5 bases from J, with 14 bases between. The length of the CDR3 is 14 residues. The CDR3 sequence is CASSYPDSGETQYF. The CDR3 DNA follows: TGCGCCAGCAGCTACCCCGACAGCGGGGAGACCCAGTACTTC.

V usage is TRBV6-5 and J usage is TRBJ1-4; D is possibly TRBD1 (5 bases). Trimming cost V 6 bases and J 8 bases, with 16 bases left between them. The CDR3 covers 14 residues. Germline V gene data show CDR1 as MNHEY and CDR2 as SVGAGI. DNA of the CDR3: TGTGCCAGCAGGGGGGTGGAGGCGGGCGAAAAACTGTTTTTT. Translation gives CASRGVEAGEKLFF.

This chain connects TRBV4-3 to TRBJ1-6; D uncertain. Trimming took off 2 bases at V and 7 bases at J, with 15 bases between the two ends. The germline V gene encodes CDR1 LGHNA and CDR2 YSLEER. This CDR3 is 16 amino acids long. In DNA, the CDR3 is TGCGCCAGCAGCCAAATTCTGAGGGCTTCGAATTCACCCCTCCACTTT. Its translation is CASSQILRASNSPLHF.

This clone was counted a few times. The chain carries TRBV12-3 or TRBV12-4 and TRBJ2-1; TRBD2 is a possible D gene (5 bases). The V and J ends lost 5 bases and 9 bases respectively, with 14 bases between them. The CDR3 is 13 amino acids. As DNA, the CDR3 is TGTGCCAGCAGTCAACAAAGCGGAGTTGAGCAGTTCTTC. It codes for CASSQQSGVEQFF.

CDR3 in DNA: TGTGCCACCAGCAGAGATGGGACTAGCGTCAACGAGCAGTACTTC. It translates to CATSRDGTSVNEQYF. The chain links TRBV15 to TRBJ2-7, with TRBD2 identical over 10 bases. The V and J ends lost 0 bases and 5 bases, in that order; junction bases with no gene match: 4. The CDR3 is 15 amino acids. Looked up from germline, CDR1 is LNHNV and CDR2 is YYDKDF (reference sequence).

The chain has TRBV5-1 and TRBJ1-4, with 7 bases aligning to TRBD1. The junction had 6 bases not matched to a gene; V was cut back by 1 base and J by 3 bases. The V gene's germline CDR1 is SGHRS and CDR2 YFSETQ. The CDR3 spans 16 residues. CDR3 nucleotide sequence: TGCGCCAGCAGCTTGCGAGCGACAGGGCCTAATGAAAAACTGTTTTTT. This translates into CASSLRATGPNEKLFF. Together with reference TRBV5-1 and TRBJ1-4, the CDR3 gives the full variable domain: KAGVTQTPRYLIKTRGQQVTLSCSPISGHRSVSWYQQTPGQGLQFLFEYFSETQRNKGNFPGRFSGRQFSNSRSEMNVSTLELGDSALYLCASSLRATGPNEKLFFGSGTQLSVL.

The rearrangement joins TRBV2 to TRBJ1-2; possibly TRBD1 for D (5 bases). The CDR3 is 11 residues long. Germline V gene sequence: CDR1 SNHLY, CDR2 FYNNEI. The V end was cut by 9 bases, the J end by 6 bases, with 11 bases between. The CDR3 sequence is CASSQGNGYTF. The CDR3 DNA reads as TGTGCCAGTTCTCAGGGAAATGGCTACACCTTC.

The genes are TRBV6-5 and TRBJ2-7; a weak D match, TRBD2 (7 bases). The V and J ends lost 5 bases and 3 bases respectively, with 14 bases between them. The germline V gene encodes CDR1 MNHEY and CDR2 SVGAGI. CDR3 length: 14 residues. CDR3 DNA: TGTGCCAGCAGTCTGGGGGGGACAAGCTACGAGCAGTACTTC. Translating it yields CASSLGGTSYEQYF.

The CDR3 region has the DNA TGTGCCAGCAGCCCGCGACAGGGGTCCTATGGCTACACCTTC. Its protein product is CASSPRQGSYGYTF. The chain combines TRBV7-2 with TRBJ1-2; 8 bases agree with TRBD1. The CDR3 runs to 14 residues. Looked up from germline, CDR1 is SGHTA and CDR2 is FQGNSA. The ends lost 5 bases at V and 4 bases at J; junction bases unmatched: 6.

The chain uses TRBV10-3 and TRBJ2-3; D is unresolved. Deletions cut 1 base from V and 6 bases from J, with 2 bases between. Germline CDR1 reads ENHRY; CDR2 reads SYGVKD. This CDR3 region has 11 residues. This chain's CDR3 is CAISEYDTQYF. CDR3 nucleotide sequence: TGTGCCATCAGTGAGTACGATACGCAGTATTTT.

The J gene is TRBJ2-5, the V gene TRBV4-1; 8 nucleotides agree with TRBD1. Germline V gene data show CDR1 as MGHRA and CDR2 as YSYEKL. Trimming at V came to 3 bases and at J to 5 bases, leaving 8 bases not matched to a gene. This CDR3 is 15 amino acids long. CDR3 amino acids: CASSQADRASETQYF. In DNA form, the CDR3 reads TGCGCCAGCAGCCAGGCGGACAGGGCGTCGGAGACCCAGTACTTC.

The gene calls are TRBV30 and TRBJ2-7; TRBD1 aligns across 7 bases. Germline CDR1 is GTSNPN and CDR2 is SVGIG (reference sequence). V lost 5 bases and J lost 3; bases outside the gene matches: 1. The CDR3 totals 11 residues. CDR3 nucleotides: TGTGCCTGGGGGGACAGCTACGAGCAGTACTTC. It is translated as CAWGDSYEQYF.

In DNA form, the CDR3 reads TGTGCCAGCAGCCAGGCGAGAATTTCACCCCTCCACTTT. It specifies CASSQARISPLHF. This rearrangement joins TRBV3-1 (or the pseudogene TRBV3-2) to TRBJ1-6; D is unresolved. The CDR3 spans 13 residues. V was shortened by 3 bases and J by 9 bases, with 9 bases between the two germline ends. The V gene's germline CDR1 is LGHDT and CDR2 YNNKEL (reference sequence).